This T cell receptor beta chain was documented in a study of blood T cell repertoires in COVID-19. Overall study context: Some COVID-19 samples were acute and others convalescent; all came from the United States, Italy and Spain. Nucleic acid was either cDNA or gDNA, and it came from T cells, B-cell-depleted T cells, or PBMCs.

This clone was counted once. In the original analysis: Cell counts per sample came from amplifying reference gene primers. Some clones are missing from TCRdb's copy, which holds only in-frame ones; the method was immunoSEQ multiplex PCR. V and J calls and clone size are given by that table; D and trimming were obtained from the DNA. The sample lists about 37,000 clones, around nine tenths occurring once. The CDR3 is 14 amino acids. Germline V gives CDR1 SGHKS, CDR2 YYEKEE (reference sequence). Losses at the gene ends were 2 bases for V and 4 bases for J; bases not matched to a gene: 3. This sequence originates from a human donor in a cohort sampled during active COVID-19. The sequenced sample consisted of peripheral blood. J is TRBJ1-5 and V is TRBV5-5; 7 nucleotides agree with TRBD1. The CDR3: CASSFGQVNQPQHF. The CDR3 DNA reads TGTGCCAGCAGCTTCGGACAGGTTAATCAGCCCCAGCATTTT.